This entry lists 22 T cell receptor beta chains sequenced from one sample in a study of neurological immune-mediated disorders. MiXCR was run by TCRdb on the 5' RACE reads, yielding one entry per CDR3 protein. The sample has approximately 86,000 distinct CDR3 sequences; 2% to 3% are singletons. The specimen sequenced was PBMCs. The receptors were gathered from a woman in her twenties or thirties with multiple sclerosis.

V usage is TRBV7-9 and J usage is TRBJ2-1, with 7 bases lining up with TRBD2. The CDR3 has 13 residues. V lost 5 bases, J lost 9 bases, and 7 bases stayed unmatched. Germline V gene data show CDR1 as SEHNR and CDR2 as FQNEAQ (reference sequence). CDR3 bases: TGTGCCAGCAGCCCCGGACTAGTGACTGAGCAGTTCTTC. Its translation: CASSPGLVTEQFF.

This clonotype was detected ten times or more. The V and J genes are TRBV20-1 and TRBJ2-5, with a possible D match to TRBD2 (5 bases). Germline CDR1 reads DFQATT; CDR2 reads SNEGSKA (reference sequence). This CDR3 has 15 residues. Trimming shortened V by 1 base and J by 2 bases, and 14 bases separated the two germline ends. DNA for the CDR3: TGCAGTGCTAGAGCGGAACTAGTTGTACAAGAGACCCAGTACTTC. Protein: CSARAELVVQETQYF.

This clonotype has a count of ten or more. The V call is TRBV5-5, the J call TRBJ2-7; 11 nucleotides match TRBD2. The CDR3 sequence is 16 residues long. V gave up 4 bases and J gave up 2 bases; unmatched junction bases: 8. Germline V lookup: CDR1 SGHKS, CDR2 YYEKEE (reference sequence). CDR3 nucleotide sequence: TGTGCCAGCAGCAGACAACTAGCGGGAGACCCCTACGAGCAGTACTTC. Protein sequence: CASSRQLAGDPYEQYF. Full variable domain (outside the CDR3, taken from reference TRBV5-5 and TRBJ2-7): DAGVTQSPTHLIKTRGQQVTLRCSPISGHKSVSWYQQVLGQGPQFIFQYYEKEERGRGNFPDRFSARQFPNYSSELNVNALLLGDSALYLCASSRQLAGDPYEQYFGPGTRLTVT.

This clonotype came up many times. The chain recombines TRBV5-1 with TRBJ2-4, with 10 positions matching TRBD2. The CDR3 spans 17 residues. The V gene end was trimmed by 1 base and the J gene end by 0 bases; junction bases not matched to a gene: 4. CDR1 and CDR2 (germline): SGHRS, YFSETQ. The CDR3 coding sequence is TGCGCCAGCAGCTTGAATAGCGGGAGGCTAGCCAAAAACATTCAGTACTTC. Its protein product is CASSLNSGRLAKNIQYF.

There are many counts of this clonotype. CDR3 protein: CRAEGGRNTEAFF. The CDR3, as DNA: TGCAGGGCGGAGGGGGGCAGGAACACTGAAGCTTTCTTT. The chain carries TRBV20-1 and TRBJ1-1; possibly TRBD1 for D (6 bases). The length of the CDR3 is 13 residues. Germline CDR1 is DFQATT and CDR2 is SNEGSKA (reference sequence).

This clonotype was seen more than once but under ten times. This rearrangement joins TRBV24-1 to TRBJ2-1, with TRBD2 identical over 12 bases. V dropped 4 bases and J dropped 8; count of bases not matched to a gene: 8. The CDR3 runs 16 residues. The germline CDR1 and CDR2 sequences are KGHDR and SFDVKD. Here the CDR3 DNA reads TGTGCCACCAGTGAGCCTAGCGGGAGGGGTAGCGATGAGCAGTTCTTC. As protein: CATSEPSGRGSDEQFF.

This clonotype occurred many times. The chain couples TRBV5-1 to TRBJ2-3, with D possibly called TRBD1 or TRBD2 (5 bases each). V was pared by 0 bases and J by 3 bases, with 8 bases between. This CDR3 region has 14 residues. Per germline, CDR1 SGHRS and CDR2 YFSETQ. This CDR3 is CASSLGGMTDTQYF. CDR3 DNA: TGCGCCAGCAGCTTGGGGGGGATGACAGATACGCAGTATTTT. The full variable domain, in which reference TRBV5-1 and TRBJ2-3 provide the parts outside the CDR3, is KAGVTQTPRYLIKTRGQQVTLSCSPISGHRSVSWYQQTPGQGLQFLFEYFSETQRNKGNFPGRFSGRQFSNSRSEMNVSTLELGDSALYLCASSLGGMTDTQYFGPGTRLTVL.

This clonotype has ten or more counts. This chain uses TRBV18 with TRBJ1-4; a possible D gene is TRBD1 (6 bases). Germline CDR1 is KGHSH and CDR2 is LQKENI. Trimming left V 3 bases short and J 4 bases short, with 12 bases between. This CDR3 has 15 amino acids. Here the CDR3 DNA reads TGTGCCAGCTCACCTCGGACAGCCGATAATGAAAAACTGTTTTTT. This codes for CASSPRTADNEKLFF.

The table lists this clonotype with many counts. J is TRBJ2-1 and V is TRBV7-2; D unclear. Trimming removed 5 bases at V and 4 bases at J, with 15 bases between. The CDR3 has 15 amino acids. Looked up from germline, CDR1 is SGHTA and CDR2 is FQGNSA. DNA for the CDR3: TGTGCCAGCAGCCAATGGACGGATCCTTACAATGAGCAGTTCTTC. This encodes CASSQWTDPYNEQFF.

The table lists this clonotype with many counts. The CDR3 protein is CASIPWNEQYF. CDR3 bases: TGTGCCAGCATCCCTTGGAACGAGCAGTACTTC. V is TRBV7-2 and J is TRBJ2-7; D gene unclear. Germline V lookup: CDR1 SGHTA, CDR2 FQGNSA. The CDR3 is made up of 11 amino acids. V was shortened by 7 bases and J by 5 bases, with 9 bases between the two germline ends.

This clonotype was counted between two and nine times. The CDR3 nucleotides read TGCAGCGTTGAACGCCTAGCGGATTACAATGAGCAGTTCTTC. The encoded protein is CSVERLADYNEQFF. The chain uses TRBV29-1 and TRBJ2-1, with 7 bases lining up with TRBD2. J was trimmed by 4 bases and V by 2 bases; bases with no gene match: 5. CDR3 size: 14 residues. Looked up from germline, CDR1 is SQVTM and CDR2 is ANQGSEA.

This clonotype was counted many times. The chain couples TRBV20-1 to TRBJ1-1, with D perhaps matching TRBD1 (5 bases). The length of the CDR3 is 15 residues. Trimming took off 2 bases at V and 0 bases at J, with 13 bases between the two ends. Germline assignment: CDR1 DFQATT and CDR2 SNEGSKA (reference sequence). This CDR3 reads CSARPPRGVNTEAFF. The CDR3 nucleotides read TGCAGTGCTAGACCCCCGAGGGGCGTGAACACTGAAGCTTTCTTT.

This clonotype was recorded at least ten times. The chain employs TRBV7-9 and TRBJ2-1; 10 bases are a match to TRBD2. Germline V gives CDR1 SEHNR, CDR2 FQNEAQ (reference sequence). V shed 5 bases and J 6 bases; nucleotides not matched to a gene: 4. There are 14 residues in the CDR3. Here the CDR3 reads CASSLGLARNEQFF. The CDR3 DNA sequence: TGTGCCAGCAGCCTGGGACTAGCGCGCAATGAGCAGTTCTTC. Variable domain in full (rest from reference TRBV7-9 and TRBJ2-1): DTGVSQNPRHKITKRGQNVTFRCDPISEHNRLYWYRQTLGQGPEFLTYFQNEAQLEKSRLLSDRFSAERPKGSFSTLEIQRTEQGDSAMYLCASSLGLARNEQFFGPGTRLTVL.

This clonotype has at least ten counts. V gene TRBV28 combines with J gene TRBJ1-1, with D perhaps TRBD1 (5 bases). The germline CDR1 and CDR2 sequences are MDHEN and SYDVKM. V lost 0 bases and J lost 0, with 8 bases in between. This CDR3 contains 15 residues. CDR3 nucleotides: TGTGCCAGCAGTTTATGGGGGGGATTGAACACTGAAGCTTTCTTT. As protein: CASSLWGGLNTEAFF.

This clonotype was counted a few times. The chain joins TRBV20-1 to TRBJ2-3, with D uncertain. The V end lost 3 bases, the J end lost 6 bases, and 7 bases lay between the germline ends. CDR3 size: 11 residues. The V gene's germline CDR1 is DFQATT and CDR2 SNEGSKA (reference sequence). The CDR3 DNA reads TGCAGTGCTAGCCATACTGATACGCAGTATTTT. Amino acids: CSASHTDTQYF.

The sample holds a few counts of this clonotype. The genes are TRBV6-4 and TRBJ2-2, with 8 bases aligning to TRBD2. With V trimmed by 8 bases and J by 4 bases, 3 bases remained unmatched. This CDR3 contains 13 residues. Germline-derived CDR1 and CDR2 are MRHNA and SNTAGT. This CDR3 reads CASSSGSTGELFF. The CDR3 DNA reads TGTGCCAGCTCGAGCGGGAGCACCGGGGAGCTGTTTTTT.

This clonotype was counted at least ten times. The CDR3 DNA sequence: TGTGCCAGCAGAACACTTAGCGGGACATACAATGAGCAGTTCTTC. This codes for CASRTLSGTYNEQFF. V and J are TRBV6-2 or TRBV6-3 and TRBJ2-1, with TRBD2 matching 8 bases. The junction had 8 bases not matched to a gene; V was cut back by 6 bases and J by 4 bases. The germline gives CDR1 MNHEY, CDR2 SVGEGT. This CDR3 region has 15 residues.

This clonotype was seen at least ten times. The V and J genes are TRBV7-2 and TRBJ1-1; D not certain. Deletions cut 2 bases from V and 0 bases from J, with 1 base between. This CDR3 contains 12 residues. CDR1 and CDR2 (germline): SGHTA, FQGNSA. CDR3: CASSLMNTEAFF. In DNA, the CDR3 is TGTGCCAGCAGCTTAATGAACACTGAAGCTTTCTTT.

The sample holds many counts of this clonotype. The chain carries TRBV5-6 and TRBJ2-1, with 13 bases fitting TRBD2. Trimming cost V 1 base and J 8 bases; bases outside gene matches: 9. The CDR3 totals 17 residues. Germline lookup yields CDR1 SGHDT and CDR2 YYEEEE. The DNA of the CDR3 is TGTGCCAGCAGCTTGCCACCGGGACTAGCGGGAAAGTATGAGCAGTTCTTC. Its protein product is CASSLPPGLAGKYEQFF.

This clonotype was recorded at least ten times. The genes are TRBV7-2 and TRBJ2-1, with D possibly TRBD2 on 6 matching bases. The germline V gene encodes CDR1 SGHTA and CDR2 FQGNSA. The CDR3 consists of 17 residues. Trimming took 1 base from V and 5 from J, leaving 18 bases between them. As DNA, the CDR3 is TGTGCCAGCAGCTTAGTGGTTGTACGGGAGTTTGACAATGAGCAGTTCTTC. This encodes CASSLVVVREFDNEQFF.

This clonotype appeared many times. This CDR3 reads CASSLAGASGANVLTF. The CDR3, as DNA: TGTGCCAGCAGCTTAGCAGGTGCCTCTGGGGCCAACGTCCTGACTTTC. This chain joins TRBV7-2 and TRBJ2-6; D not resolved. Germline CDR1 and CDR2: SGHTA and FQGNSA. V was shortened by 0 bases and J by 0 bases, with 6 bases between the two germline ends. The CDR3 has 16 residues.

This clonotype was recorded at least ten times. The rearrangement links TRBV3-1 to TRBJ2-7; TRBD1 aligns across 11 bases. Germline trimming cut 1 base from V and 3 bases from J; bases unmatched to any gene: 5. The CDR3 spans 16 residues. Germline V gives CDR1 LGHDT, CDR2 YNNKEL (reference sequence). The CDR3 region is CASSQVGTGGNYEQYF. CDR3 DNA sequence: TGTGCCAGCAGCCAAGTAGGGACAGGGGGTAACTACGAGCAGTACTTC.